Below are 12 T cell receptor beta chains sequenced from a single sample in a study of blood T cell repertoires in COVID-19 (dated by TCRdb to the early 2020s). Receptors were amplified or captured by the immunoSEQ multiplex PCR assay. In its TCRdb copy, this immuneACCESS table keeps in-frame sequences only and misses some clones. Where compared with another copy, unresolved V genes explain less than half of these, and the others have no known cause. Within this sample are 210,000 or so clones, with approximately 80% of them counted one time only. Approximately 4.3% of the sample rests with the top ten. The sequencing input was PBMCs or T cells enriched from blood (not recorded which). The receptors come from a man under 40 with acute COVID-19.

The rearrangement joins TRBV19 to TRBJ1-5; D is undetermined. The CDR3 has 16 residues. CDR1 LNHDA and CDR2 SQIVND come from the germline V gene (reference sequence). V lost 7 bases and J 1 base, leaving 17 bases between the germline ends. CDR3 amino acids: CASTNRFLGSNQPQHF. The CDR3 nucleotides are TGTGCCAGTACCAATCGGTTTTTGGGCAGCAATCAGCCCCAGCATTTT.

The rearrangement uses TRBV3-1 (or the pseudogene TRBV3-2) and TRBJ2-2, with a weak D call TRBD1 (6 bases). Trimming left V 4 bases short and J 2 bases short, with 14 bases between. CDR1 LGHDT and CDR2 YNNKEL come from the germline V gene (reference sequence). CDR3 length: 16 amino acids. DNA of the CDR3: TGTGCCAGCAGCCTCCTTCGTGGGGGCAACACCGGGGAGCTGTTTTTT. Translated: CASSLLRGGNTGELFF.

The CDR3 region has the DNA TGTGCCAGCAGTGCCAGACTAGCGGGGAATGAGCAGTACTTC. Translated: CASSARLAGNEQYF. The rearrangement joins TRBV2 to TRBJ2-7; TRBD2 matches at 11 bases. V shed 4 bases, J shed 7 bases, and the junction held 6 bases outside the gene matches. The CDR3 covers 14 residues. CDR1 and CDR2 (germline): SNHLY, FYNNEI. Together with reference TRBV2 and TRBJ2-7, the CDR3 gives the full variable domain: EPEVTQTPSHQVTQMGQEVILRCVPISNHLYFYWYRQILGQKVEFLVSFYNNEISEKSEIFDDQFSVERPDGSNFTLKIRSTKLEDSAMYFCASSARLAGNEQYFGPGTRLTVT.

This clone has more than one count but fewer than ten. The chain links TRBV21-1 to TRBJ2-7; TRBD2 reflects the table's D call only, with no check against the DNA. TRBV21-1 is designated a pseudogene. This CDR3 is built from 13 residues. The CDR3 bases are TGTGCCAGCAGCAAACGGGGGGGCTACGAGCAGTACTTC. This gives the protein CASSKRGGYEQYF.

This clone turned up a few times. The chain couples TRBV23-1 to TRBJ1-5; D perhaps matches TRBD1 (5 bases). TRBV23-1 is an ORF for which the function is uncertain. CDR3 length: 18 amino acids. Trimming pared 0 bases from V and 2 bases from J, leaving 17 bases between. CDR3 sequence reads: CASSQSFTDKGCNQPQHF. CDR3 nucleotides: TGCGCCAGCAGTCAATCGTTCACGGACAAGGGATGCAATCAGCCCCAGCATTTT.

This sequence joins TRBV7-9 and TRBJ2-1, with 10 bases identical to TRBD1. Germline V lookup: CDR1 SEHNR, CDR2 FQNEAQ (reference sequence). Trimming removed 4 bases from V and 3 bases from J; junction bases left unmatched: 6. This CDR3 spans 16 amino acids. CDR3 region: CASSSTGTGVYNEQFF. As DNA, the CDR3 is TGTGCCAGCAGCTCAACCGGGACAGGGGTCTACAATGAGCAGTTCTTC.

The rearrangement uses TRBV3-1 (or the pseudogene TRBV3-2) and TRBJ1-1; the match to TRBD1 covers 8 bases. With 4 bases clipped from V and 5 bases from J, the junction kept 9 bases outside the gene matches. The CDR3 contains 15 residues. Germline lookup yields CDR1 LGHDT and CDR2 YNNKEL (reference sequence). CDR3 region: CASSPTRQGRTEAFF. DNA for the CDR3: TGTGCCAGCAGCCCCACTCGACAGGGGAGGACTGAAGCTTTCTTT.

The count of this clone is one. The CDR3 DNA is TGTGCCAGCAGGGACAGGAGCGGCTACACCTTC. It translates to CASRDRSGYTF. The chain links TRBV28 to TRBJ1-2; 7 bases match TRBD1. V shed 6 bases and J 8 bases; nucleotides not matched to a gene: 3. The CDR3 totals 11 residues. The germline CDR1 and CDR2 sequences are MDHEN and SYDVKM.

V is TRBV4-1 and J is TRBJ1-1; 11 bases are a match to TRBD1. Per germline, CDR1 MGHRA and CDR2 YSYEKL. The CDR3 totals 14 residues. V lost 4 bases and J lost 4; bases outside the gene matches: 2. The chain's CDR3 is CASSLGTGGTEAFF. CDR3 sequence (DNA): TGCGCCAGCAGCCTAGGGACAGGGGGCACTGAAGCTTTCTTT.

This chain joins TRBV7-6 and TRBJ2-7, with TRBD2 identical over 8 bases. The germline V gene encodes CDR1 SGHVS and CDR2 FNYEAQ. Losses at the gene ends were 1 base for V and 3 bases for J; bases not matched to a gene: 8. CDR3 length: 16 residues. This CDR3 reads CASSLGVSGGVYEQYF. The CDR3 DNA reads TGTGCCAGCAGCTTAGGGGTGAGCGGGGGAGTCTACGAGCAGTACTTC. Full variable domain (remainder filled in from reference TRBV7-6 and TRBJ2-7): GAGVSQSPRYKVTKRGQDVALRCDPISGHVSLYWYRQALGQGPEFLTYFNYEAQQDKSGLPNDRFSAERPEGSISTLTIQRTEQRDSAMYRCASSLGVSGGVYEQYFGPGTRLTVT.

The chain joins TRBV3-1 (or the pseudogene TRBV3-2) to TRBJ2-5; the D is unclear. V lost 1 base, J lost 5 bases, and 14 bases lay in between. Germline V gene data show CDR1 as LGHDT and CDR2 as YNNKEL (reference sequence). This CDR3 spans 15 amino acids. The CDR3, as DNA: TGTGCCAGCAGCCAAGTTCAGAGCGCCGGTGAGACCCAGTACTTC. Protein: CASSQVQSAGETQYF.

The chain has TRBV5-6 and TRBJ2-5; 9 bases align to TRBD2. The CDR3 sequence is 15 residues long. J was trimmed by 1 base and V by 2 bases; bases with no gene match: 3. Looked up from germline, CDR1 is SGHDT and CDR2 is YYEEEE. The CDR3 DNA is TGTGCCAGCAGCTTAGCGGGGGGATTCCAAGAGACCCAGTACTTC. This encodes CASSLAGGFQETQYF.